Shown below are 11 T cell receptor beta chains from a single sample sequenced in a study of blood T cells in healthy people across ages. Through a sample-barcoded 5' primer and a J-beta primer mix, a second PCR was run for about 6 to 11 cycles. Via MiXCR, TCRdb re-called the 5' RACE reads, giving one row per CDR3 protein. The table has approximately 580,000 distinct CDR3 sequences, approximately 25% seen once. The same sample was also used in a study of T cells of mothers and their children.

Material for sequencing was blood. All receptors derive from a boy under 18 in good health.

The chain joins TRBV7-2 to TRBJ1-1, with D tentatively TRBD1 (6 bases). The CDR3 totals 17 residues. The germline gives CDR1 SGHTA, CDR2 FQGNSA. The V gene lost 5 bases and the J gene lost 0 bases, with 19 bases spanning the gap. The CDR3 is CASSPRGAGALNTEAFF. In nucleotides, the CDR3 is TGTGCCAGCAGCCCTAGGGGCGCAGGGGCCCTGAACACTGAAGCTTTCTTT.

The chain employs TRBV7-8 and TRBJ2-1; D unresolved. CDR1 and CDR2 (germline): SGHVS, FQNEAQ. The V end lost 0 bases, the J end lost 5 bases, and 20 bases lay between the germline ends. The CDR3 is made up of 18 amino acids. CDR3 nucleotides: TGTGCCAGCAGCTTAGCGTGGTCGGGCAGGACCGAAAACAATGAGCAGTTCTTC. It is translated as CASSLAWSGRTENNEQFF.

The rearrangement links TRBV6-2 or TRBV6-3 to TRBJ2-5, with D unresolved. The germline gives CDR1 MNHEY, CDR2 SVGEGT. V was shortened by 7 bases and J by 5 bases, with 20 bases between the two germline ends. The CDR3 runs to 15 residues. CDR3 sequence reads: CASTQRVSQTETQYF. The CDR3 region has the DNA TGTGCCAGCACCCAACGGGTATCCCAGACGGAGACCCAGTACTTC.

The CDR3 DNA reads TGCGCCAGCAGCCAAGCCCCCCTAGAGGGCTACACCTTC. It yields the protein CASSQAPLEGYTF. The chain recombines TRBV4-1 with TRBJ1-2, with D unresolved. The CDR3 is 13 amino acids. V dropped 1 base and J dropped 8 bases, with 11 bases sitting between them. CDR1 MGHRA and CDR2 YSYEKL come from the germline V gene.

The chain combines TRBV9 with TRBJ2-3, with a possible D match to TRBD2 (5 bases). V lost 0 bases, J lost 2 bases, and 13 bases lay in between. Germline V CDR1 and CDR2: SGDLS, YYNGEE. CDR3 length: 16 residues. The DNA of the CDR3 is TGTGCCAGCAGCGTAGGAGGGAACGACCTCACAGATACGCAGTATTTT. Translating it yields CASSVGGNDLTDTQYF.

V usage is TRBV4-1 and J usage is TRBJ2-7; D call uncertain. The V gene lost 1 base and the J gene lost 0 bases, with 10 bases spanning the gap. CDR1 and CDR2 from the germline V gene are MGHRA and YSYEKL. CDR3 size: 15 residues. CDR3 sequence (DNA): TGCGCCAGCAGCCAAGTACGGGCAACCTCCTACGAGCAGTACTTC. Its protein product is CASSQVRATSYEQYF.

The chain joins TRBV20-1 to TRBJ2-1, with D perhaps TRBD1 or TRBD2 (5 bases each). The germline V and J ends were trimmed by 1 base and 6 bases, with 19 bases remaining between them. The CDR3 consists of 16 residues. CDR1 and CDR2 from the germline V gene are DFQATT and SNEGSKA (reference sequence). Here the CDR3 DNA reads TGCAGTGCTAGAGGAGACGTCGAAGTTGGGGGCAATGAGCAGTTCTTC. As protein: CSARGDVEVGGNEQFF.

The V and J genes are TRBV7-2 and TRBJ2-7; 10 bases line up with TRBD1. Trimming removed 2 bases from V and 6 bases from J; junction bases left unmatched: 7. The CDR3 runs to 15 residues. CDR1 SGHTA and CDR2 FQGNSA come from the germline V gene. CDR3 region: CASSLPGTGVREQYF. Here the CDR3 DNA reads TGTGCCAGCAGCTTACCCGGGACAGGGGTTCGCGAGCAGTACTTC. Complete variable domain (other parts from reference TRBV7-2 and TRBJ2-7): GAGVSQSPSNKVTEKGKDVELRCDPISGHTALYWYRQSLGQGLEFLIYFQGNSAPDKSGLPSDRFSAERTGGSVSTLTIQRTQQEDSAVYLCASSLPGTGVREQYFGPGTRLTVT.

This clonotype came up a few times. This chain joins TRBV24-1 and TRBJ2-1; 10 bases are shared with TRBD2. The CDR3 has 16 amino acids. The ends lost 5 bases at V and 9 bases at J; junction bases unmatched: 12. Per germline, CDR1 KGHDR and CDR2 SFDVKD. The CDR3 spells CATSGSLAGALSEQFF. DNA for the CDR3: TGTGCCACCAGTGGGTCGCTAGCGGGGGCCTTATCTGAGCAGTTCTTC.

This clonotype came up a few times. One end of the junction varies from germline; a read error may be responsible. CDR3: CASSNRGGEAF. For the CDR3, the DNA is TGTGCCAGCTCCAACAGGGGCGGGGAGGCCTTC. The chain is built from TRBV6-2 or TRBV6-3 and TRBJ2-1, with D possibly being TRBD1 (7 bases). CDR1 MNHEY and CDR2 SVGEGT come from the germline V gene. The CDR3 runs to 11 residues.

This clonotype was recorded a few times. The chain uses TRBV7-9 and TRBJ1-1, with a tentative D call TRBD1 (6 bases). With 11 bases removed from V and 1 base from J, the gap between germline ends came to 14 bases. The CDR3 has 13 residues. Per germline, CDR1 SEHNR and CDR2 FQNEAQ (reference sequence). CDR3 protein: CAGILTGNTEAFF. CDR3 DNA sequence: TGTGCCGGAATACTGACAGGGAACACTGAAGCTTTCTTT. Looking up the rest from reference TRBV7-9 and TRBJ1-1 gives the full variable domain: DTGVSQNPRHKITKRGQNVTFRCDPISEHNRLYWYRQTLGQGPEFLTYFQNEAQLEKSRLLSDRFSAERPKGSFSTLEIQRTEQGDSAMYLCAGILTGNTEAFFGQGTRLTVV.